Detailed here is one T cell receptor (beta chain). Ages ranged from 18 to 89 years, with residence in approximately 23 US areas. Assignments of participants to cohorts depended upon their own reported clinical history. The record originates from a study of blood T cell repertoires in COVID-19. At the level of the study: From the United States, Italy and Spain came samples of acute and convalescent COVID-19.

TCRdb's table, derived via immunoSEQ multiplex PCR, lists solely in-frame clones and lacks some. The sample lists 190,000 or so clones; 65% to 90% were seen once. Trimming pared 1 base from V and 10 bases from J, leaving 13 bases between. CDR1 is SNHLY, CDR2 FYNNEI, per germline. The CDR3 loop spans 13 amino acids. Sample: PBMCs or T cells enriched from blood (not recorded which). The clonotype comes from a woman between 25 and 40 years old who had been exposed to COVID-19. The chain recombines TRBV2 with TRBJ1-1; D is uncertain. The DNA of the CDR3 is TGTGCCAGCAGTGAAGTCCGGAGGGAGGGAGCTTTCTTT. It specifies CASSEVRREGAFF.